Below, 2 T cell receptor beta chains from the same sample are listed, as sequenced in a study of CD8 T cells in ankylosing spondylitis. MiXCR was run by TCRdb on the 5' RACE reads, yielding one entry per CDR3 protein. The profile covers fewer than 750,000 distinct CDR3 sequences, with roughly 19% appearing a single time and 15% to 20% taken by the ten largest. These TCRs' antigens remain unknown. The study, taken as a whole, reports: Characteristic of ankylosing spondylitis blood, it appeared, was a TCR beta motif comprising several highly homologous variants.

Sequencing was carried out using blood, either unsorted or a sorted T cell fraction (not recorded which). Every receptor here comes from a male donor with ankylosing spondylitis.

The CDR3 loop is CASTAYGQQETQYF. DNA for the CDR3: TGTGCCAGCACAGCTTATGGGCAGCAAGAGACCCAGTACTTC. The chain is built from TRBV7-2 and TRBJ2-5; no reliable D call. CDR1 is SGHTA, CDR2 FQGNSA, per germline. This CDR3 has 14 amino acids. V was pared by 7 bases and J by 2 bases, with 14 bases between. Supplemented by reference TRBV7-2 and TRBJ2-5, the full variable domain reads GAGVSQSPSNKVTEKGKDVELRCDPISGHTALYWYRQSLGQGLEFLIYFQGNSAPDKSGLPSDRFSAERTGGSVSTLTIQRTQQEDSAVYLCASTAYGQQETQYFGPGTRLLVL.

The CDR3 is CASSPGTVAISNQPQHF. The CDR3 nucleotides are TGTGCCAGCAGTCCCGGGACAGTAGCGATTAGCAATCAGCCCCAGCATTTT. The chain carries TRBV12-3 or TRBV12-4 and TRBJ1-5; TRBD1 matches 7 bases. The V gene end was trimmed by 5 bases and the J gene end by 0 bases; junction bases not matched to a gene: 10. The CDR3 runs to 17 residues.